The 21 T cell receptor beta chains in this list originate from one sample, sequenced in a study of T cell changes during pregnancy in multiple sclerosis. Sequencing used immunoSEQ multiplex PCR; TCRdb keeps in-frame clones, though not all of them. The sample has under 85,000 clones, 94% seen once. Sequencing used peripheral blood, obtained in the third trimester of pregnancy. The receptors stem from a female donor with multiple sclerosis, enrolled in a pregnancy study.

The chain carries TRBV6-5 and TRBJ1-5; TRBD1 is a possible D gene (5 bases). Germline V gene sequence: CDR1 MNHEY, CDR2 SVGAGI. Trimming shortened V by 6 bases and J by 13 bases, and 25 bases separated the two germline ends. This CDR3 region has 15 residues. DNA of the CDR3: TGTGCCAGCAGCGCGCAGGGAGGACTATATGGTATTCAGCATTTT. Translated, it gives CASSAQGGLYGIQHF.

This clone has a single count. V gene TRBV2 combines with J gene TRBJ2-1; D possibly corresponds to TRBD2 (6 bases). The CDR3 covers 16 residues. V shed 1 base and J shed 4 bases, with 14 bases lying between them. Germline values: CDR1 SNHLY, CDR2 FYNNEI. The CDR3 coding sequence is TGTGCCAGCAGTGAAGGGCTCGGGAGTCCGTACAATGAGCAGTTCTTC. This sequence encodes CASSEGLGSPYNEQFF.

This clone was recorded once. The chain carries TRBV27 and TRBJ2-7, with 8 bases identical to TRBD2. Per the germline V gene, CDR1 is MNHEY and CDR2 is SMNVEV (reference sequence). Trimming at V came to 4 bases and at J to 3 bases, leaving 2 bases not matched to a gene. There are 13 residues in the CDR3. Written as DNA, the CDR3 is TGTGCCAGCAGTTCAAGCGGGGGCTACGAGCAGTACTTC. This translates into CASSSSGGYEQYF.

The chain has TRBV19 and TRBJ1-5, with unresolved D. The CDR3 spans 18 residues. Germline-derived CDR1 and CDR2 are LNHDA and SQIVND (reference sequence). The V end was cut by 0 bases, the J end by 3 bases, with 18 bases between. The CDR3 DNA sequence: TGTGCCAGTAGTATAGATTCTATTGGAGGAGACTACAATCAGCCCCAGCATTTT. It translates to CASSIDSIGGDYNQPQHF.

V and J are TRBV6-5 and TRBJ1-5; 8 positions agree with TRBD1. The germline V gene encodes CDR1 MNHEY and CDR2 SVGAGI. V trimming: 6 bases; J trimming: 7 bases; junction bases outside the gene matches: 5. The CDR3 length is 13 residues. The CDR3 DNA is TGTGCCAGCAGACGCCGACAGGGGCAGCCCCAGCATTTT. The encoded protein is CASRRRQGQPQHF.

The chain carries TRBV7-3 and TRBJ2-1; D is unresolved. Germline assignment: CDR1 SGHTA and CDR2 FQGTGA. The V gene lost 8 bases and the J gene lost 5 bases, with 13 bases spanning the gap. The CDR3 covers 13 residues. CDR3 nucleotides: TGTGCCAGCGGGCGACCTTTTGACAATGAGCAGTTCTTC. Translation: CASGRPFDNEQFF.

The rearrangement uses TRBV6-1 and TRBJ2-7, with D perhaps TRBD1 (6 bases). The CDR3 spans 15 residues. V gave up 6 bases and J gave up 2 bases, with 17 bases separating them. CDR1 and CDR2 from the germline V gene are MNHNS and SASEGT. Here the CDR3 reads CASRDIATGTYEQYF. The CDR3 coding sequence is TGTGCCAGCAGGGATATTGCGACAGGCACCTACGAGCAGTACTTC.

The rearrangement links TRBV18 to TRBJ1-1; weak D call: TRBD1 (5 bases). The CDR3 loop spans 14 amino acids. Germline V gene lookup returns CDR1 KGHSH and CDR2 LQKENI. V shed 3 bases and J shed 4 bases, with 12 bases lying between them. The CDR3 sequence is CASSPDMRSTEAFF. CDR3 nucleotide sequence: TGTGCCAGCTCACCGGACATGAGGAGCACTGAAGCTTTCTTT.

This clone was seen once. This CDR3 is CASSQAGAAYGYTF. As DNA, the CDR3 is TGCGCCAGCAGCCAGGCGGGGGCGGCGTATGGCTACACCTTC. The chain carries TRBV4-3 and TRBJ1-2, with D maybe TRBD1 (6 bases). This CDR3 is built from 14 residues. V was pared by 3 bases and J by 5 bases, with 13 bases between. Germline V gene data show CDR1 as LGHNA and CDR2 as YSLEER.

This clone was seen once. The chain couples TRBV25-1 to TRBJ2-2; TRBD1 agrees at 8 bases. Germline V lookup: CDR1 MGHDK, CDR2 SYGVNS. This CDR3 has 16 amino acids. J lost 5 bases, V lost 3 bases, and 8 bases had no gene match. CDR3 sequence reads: CASSDTGTGGTGELFF. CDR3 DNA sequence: TGTGCCAGCAGTGATACCGGGACAGGCGGTACCGGGGAGCTGTTTTTT.

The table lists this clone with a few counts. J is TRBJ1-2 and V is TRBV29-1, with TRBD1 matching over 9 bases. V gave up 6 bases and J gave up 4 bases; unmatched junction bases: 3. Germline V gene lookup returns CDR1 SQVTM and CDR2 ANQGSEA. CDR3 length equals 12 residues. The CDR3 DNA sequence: TGCAGCGTCGAGACAGGGGGCTATGGCTACACCTTC. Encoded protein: CSVETGGYGYTF.

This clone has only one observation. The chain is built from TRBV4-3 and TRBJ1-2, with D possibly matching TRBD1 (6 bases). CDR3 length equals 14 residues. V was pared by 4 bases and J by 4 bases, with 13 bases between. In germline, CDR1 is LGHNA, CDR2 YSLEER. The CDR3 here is CASSRALQGYGYTF. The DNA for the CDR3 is TGCGCCAGCAGCCGCGCCTTACAGGGCTATGGCTACACCTTC.

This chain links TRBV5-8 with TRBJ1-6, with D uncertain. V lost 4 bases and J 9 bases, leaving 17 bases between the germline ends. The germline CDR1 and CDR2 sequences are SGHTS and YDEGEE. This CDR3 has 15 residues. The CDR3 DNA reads TGTGCCAGCAGCCATGGTTTCTCAACCGGTTCACCCCTCCACTTT. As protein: CASSHGFSTGSPLHF.

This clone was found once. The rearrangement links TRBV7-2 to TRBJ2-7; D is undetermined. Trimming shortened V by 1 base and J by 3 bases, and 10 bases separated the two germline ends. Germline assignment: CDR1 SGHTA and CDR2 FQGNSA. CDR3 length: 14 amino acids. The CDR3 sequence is CASSLGGAIYEQYF. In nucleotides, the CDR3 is TGTGCCAGCAGCTTAGGTGGAGCCATCTACGAGCAGTACTTC. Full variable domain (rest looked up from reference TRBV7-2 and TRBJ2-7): GAGVSQSPSNKVTEKGKDVELRCDPISGHTALYWYRQSLGQGLEFLIYFQGNSAPDKSGLPSDRFSAERTGGSVSTLTIQRTQQEDSAVYLCASSLGGAIYEQYFGPGTRLTVT.

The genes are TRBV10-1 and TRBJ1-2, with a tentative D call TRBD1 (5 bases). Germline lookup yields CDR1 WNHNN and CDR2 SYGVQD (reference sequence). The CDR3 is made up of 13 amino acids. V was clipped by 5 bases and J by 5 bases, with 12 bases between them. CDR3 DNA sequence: TGCGCCAGCAGTCCGATCAGGGAATATGGCTACACCTTC. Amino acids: CASSPIREYGYTF.

The CDR3 DNA follows: TGTGCCAGCAGCCCCCCCGGGTTGGCGGGGGGGACGCAGTTCTTC. This sequence encodes CASSPPGLAGGTQFF. This rearrangement joins TRBV9 to TRBJ2-1; TRBD2 aligns across 9 bases. V shed 4 bases, J shed 12 bases, and the junction held 14 bases outside the gene matches. The CDR3 is 15 amino acids. CDR1 is SGDLS and CDR2 is YYNGEE in the germline V gene.

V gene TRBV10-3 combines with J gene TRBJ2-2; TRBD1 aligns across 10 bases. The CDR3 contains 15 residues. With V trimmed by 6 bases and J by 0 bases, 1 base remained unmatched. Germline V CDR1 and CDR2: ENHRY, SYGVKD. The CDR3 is CAIRGTGANTGELFF. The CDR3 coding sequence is TGTGCCATCAGGGGGACAGGGGCGAACACCGGGGAGCTGTTTTTT.

CDR3: CASSLDGQGLSGNTIYF. The CDR3, as DNA: TGTGCCAGCAGCTTAGACGGACAGGGGCTCTCTGGAAACACCATATATTTT. J is TRBJ1-3 and V is TRBV7-2; 9 bases are shared with TRBD1. Germline lookup yields CDR1 SGHTA and CDR2 FQGNSA. Trimming removed 1 base from V and 0 bases from J; junction bases left unmatched: 4. The CDR3 spans 17 residues.

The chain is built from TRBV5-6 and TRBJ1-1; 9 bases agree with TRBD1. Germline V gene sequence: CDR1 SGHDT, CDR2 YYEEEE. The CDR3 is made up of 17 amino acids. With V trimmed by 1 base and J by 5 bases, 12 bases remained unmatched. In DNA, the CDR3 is TGTGCCAGCAGCTTGTCGTTGTACAGGGGGCGAGGAACTGAAGCTTTCTTT. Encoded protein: CASSLSLYRGRGTEAFF.

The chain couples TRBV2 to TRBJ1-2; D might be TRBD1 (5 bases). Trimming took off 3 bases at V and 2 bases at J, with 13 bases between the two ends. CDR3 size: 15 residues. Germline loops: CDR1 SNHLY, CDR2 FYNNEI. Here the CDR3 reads CASSEGGGWNYGYTF. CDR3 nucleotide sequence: TGTGCCAGCAGTGAGGGGGGAGGGTGGAACTATGGCTACACCTTC.

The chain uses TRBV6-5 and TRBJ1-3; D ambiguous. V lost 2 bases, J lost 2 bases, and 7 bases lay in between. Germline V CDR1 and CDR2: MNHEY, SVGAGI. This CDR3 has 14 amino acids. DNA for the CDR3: TGTGCCAGCAGTTACATGCAGGCTGGAAACACCATATATTTT. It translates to CASSYMQAGNTIYF.